Shown below are 17 T cell receptor beta chains from a single sample sequenced in a study of PD-L1 blockade in urothelial cancer listed by TCRdb under 2017. The sample's time point label, in plain terms: pretreatment peripheral blood. Library preparation used the immunoSEQ multiplex PCR assay. Not all clones reach the TCRdb copy of this immuneACCESS table, which keeps in-frame sequences only. Checked studies attribute under half of the gap to unresolved V genes and leave the rest unexplained. This sample holds 38,000 or so clones; around 81% were observed only once. Clones ranked in the top ten supply roughly 15% of the sample. The sequences come from PBMCs, collected around atezolizumab (anti-PD-L1) treatment. These receptors came from a man aged 80 or over with urothelial cancer.

This clone was seen a single time. The chain joins TRBV30 to TRBJ1-2, with a tentative D call TRBD1 (6 bases). The CDR3 extends over 12 amino acids. V was cut by 5 bases and J by 7 bases, with 14 bases left in between. The germline V gene has CDR1 GTSNPN and CDR2 SVGIG (reference sequence). The CDR3, as DNA: TGTGCCTGGGCCGGGACATCTTTTGGCTACACCTTC. Amino acid sequence: CAWAGTSFGYTF. The full variable domain, its missing parts supplied by reference TRBV30 and TRBJ1-2, is SQTIHQWPATLVQPVGSPLSLECTVEGTSNPNLYWYRQAAGRGLQLLFYSVGIGQISSEVPQNLSASRPQDRQFILSSKKLLLSDSGFYLCAWAGTSFGYTFGSGTRLTVV.

The rearrangement links TRBV7-5 to TRBJ2-7; the table's TRBD2 call for D was not verified on the DNA. TRBV7-5 is given as a pseudogene. CDR3 length: 17 residues. The CDR3 loop reads CVRSLGGTSGVGYEQYF. As DNA, the CDR3 is TGTGTCAGAAGCTTAGGGGGGACTAGCGGGGTAGGGTACGAGCAGTACTTC.

The chain joins TRBV5-1 to TRBJ1-1, with 7 bases fitting TRBD1. V shed 4 bases, J shed 0 bases, and the junction held 6 bases outside the gene matches. Germline V gene sequence: CDR1 SGHRS, CDR2 YFSETQ. This CDR3 is built from 15 residues. In DNA, the CDR3 is TGCGCCAGCAGCGGAGGGACAGAGATGAACACTGAAGCTTTCTTT. This sequence encodes CASSGGTEMNTEAFF.

The chain recombines TRBV6-1 with TRBJ2-2; D is possibly TRBD2 (6 bases). V was trimmed by 0 bases and J by 6 bases, leaving 11 bases between them. There are 15 residues in the CDR3. Germline assignment: CDR1 MNHNS and CDR2 SASEGT. CDR3 loop: CASSEARGVSGELFF. The CDR3 DNA reads as TGTGCCAGCAGTGAAGCGCGGGGTGTGTCCGGGGAGCTGTTTTTT.

This rearrangement joins TRBV30 to TRBJ1-3; 7 nucleotides agree with TRBD1. The J segment lost 2 bases and the V segment lost 1 base, leaving 5 bases of the junction unmatched. From germline, CDR1 is GTSNPN and CDR2 SVGIG (reference sequence). The CDR3 is 15 residues long. CDR3 nucleotide sequence: TGTGCCTGGAGTGACACCGGGACAGCTGGAAACACCATATATTTT. Amino acid sequence: CAWSDTGTAGNTIYF.

The chain's CDR3 is CASSLVSPHYGYTF. Written as DNA, the CDR3 is TGCGCCAGCAGCTTGGTGAGCCCTCACTATGGCTACACCTTC. The chain couples TRBV5-1 to TRBJ1-2; no firm D call. Germline CDR1 and CDR2: SGHRS and YFSETQ. This CDR3 contains 14 residues. Trimming removed 0 bases from V and 3 bases from J, with 9 bases in between.

The rearrangement joins TRBV7-2 to TRBJ2-7; D is unresolved. Germline V lookup: CDR1 SGHTA, CDR2 FQGNSA. This CDR3 has 13 residues. V was pared by 5 bases and J by 3 bases, with 11 bases between. This CDR3 reads CASSAEAFYEQYF. The CDR3 DNA reads as TGTGCCAGCAGCGCAGAGGCTTTCTACGAGCAGTACTTC.

This clone was recorded a few times. The rearrangement links TRBV6-1 to TRBJ1-2; D may be TRBD1 (5 bases). V was pared by 6 bases and J by 7 bases, with 15 bases between. The CDR3 covers 13 residues. The V gene's germline CDR1 is MNHNS and CDR2 SASEGT. In nucleotides, the CDR3 is TGTGCCAGCAGGGGAGGGGCGTCCCGTGGCTACACCTTC. It yields the protein CASRGGASRGYTF.

This clone was observed once. J is TRBJ1-6 and V is TRBV7-9; possible D gene TRBD1, 5 bases. CDR1 SEHNR and CDR2 FQNEAQ come from the germline V gene (reference sequence). The CDR3 loop spans 13 amino acids. Trimming cost V 3 bases and J 9 bases, with 9 bases left between them. The CDR3: CASSLDGGSPLHF. CDR3 sequence (DNA): TGTGCCAGCAGCTTGGACGGGGGTTCACCCCTCCACTTT.

The chain uses TRBV27 and TRBJ1-1, with 8 bases lining up with TRBD1. This CDR3 has 15 residues. Germline CDR1 MNHEY, CDR2 SMNVEV (reference sequence). The ends lost 4 bases at V and 4 bases at J; junction bases unmatched: 8. CDR3 bases: TGTGCCAGCAGTTCAGTGGGCACAGGGGGCACTGAAGCTTTCTTT. Translating gives CASSSVGTGGTEAFF.

The genes are TRBV5-8 and TRBJ2-1; 8 bases line up with TRBD2. The germline gives CDR1 SGHTS, CDR2 YDEGEE. The CDR3 totals 15 residues. The V and J ends lost 3 bases and 2 bases, in that order; junction bases with no gene match: 4. Here the CDR3 reads CASSSGTRTYNEQFF. The CDR3 bases are TGTGCCAGCAGCTCCGGGACTAGGACCTACAATGAGCAGTTCTTC.

This sequence joins TRBV5-6 and TRBJ2-2, with D possibly TRBD2 on 6 matching bases. In germline, CDR1 is SGHDT, CDR2 YYEEEE. The V end lost 4 bases, the J end lost 0 bases, and 10 bases lay between the germline ends. The CDR3 contains 15 residues. The CDR3 reads CASSILAANTGELFF. CDR3 in DNA: TGTGCCAGCAGCATACTAGCTGCGAACACCGGGGAGCTGTTTTTT.

J is TRBJ2-5 and V is TRBV6-6; D is perhaps TRBD2 (6 bases). The CDR3 totals 16 residues. Germline values: CDR1 MNHNY, CDR2 SVGAGI (reference sequence). Between the trimmed V and J ends, which lost 2 bases and 5 bases, there was a span of 18 bases. The CDR3 sequence: CASSYPKMGGSETQYF. The CDR3 DNA sequence: TGTGCCAGCAGTTACCCGAAGATGGGGGGTTCTGAGACCCAGTACTTC.

This clone was detected once. The CDR3 sequence is CASNRGEDYLTGELFF. As DNA, the CDR3 is TGTGCCAGCAATCGAGGAGAGGACTATCTAACCGGGGAGCTGTTTTTT. This chain connects TRBV4-2 to TRBJ2-2; a weak D match, TRBD2 (6 bases). Germline lookup yields CDR1 LGHNA and CDR2 YNFKEQ. V was pared by 7 bases and J by 5 bases, with 20 bases between. The CDR3 is made up of 16 amino acids.

This chain connects TRBV27 to TRBJ2-3; D gene unclear. CDR1 and CDR2 from the germline V gene are MNHEY and SMNVEV (reference sequence). This CDR3 is 14 amino acids long. V shed 4 bases and J shed 7 bases, with 15 bases lying between them. The DNA for the CDR3 is TGTGCCAGCAGTTCCCCCCCGGTAAGAAATACGCAGTATTTT. Translation gives CASSSPPVRNTQYF.

CDR3 sequence reads: CASSDPLEILIKNEQFF. The CDR3 DNA is TGCGCCAGCAGTGACCCACTAGAAATCCTAATAAAAAATGAGCAGTTCTTC. The chain joins TRBV10-2 to TRBJ2-1; tentatively, D is TRBD2 (5 bases). Deletions cut 3 bases from V and 7 bases from J, with 22 bases between. This CDR3 comprises 17 residues. Germline CDR1 and CDR2: WSHSY and SAAADI.

The chain links TRBV10-3 to TRBJ2-2, with 15 bases identical to TRBD2. With 7 bases clipped from V and 5 bases from J, the junction kept 8 bases outside the gene matches. The CDR3 length is 17 residues. Germline CDR1 is ENHRY and CDR2 is SYGVKD. The CDR3 sequence: CAIMRTSGRAGTGELFF. In DNA, the CDR3 is TGTGCCATCATGAGGACTAGCGGGAGGGCCGGGACCGGGGAGCTGTTTTTT.